This T cell receptor beta chain was observed in a study of blood T cell repertoires in COVID-19. Whole-study context: COVID-19 samples collected from the United States, Italy and Spain covered acute and convalescent phases. Sources were T cells, B-cell-depleted T cells, or PBMCs; the material itself was cDNA or gDNA.

This CDR3 region has 20 residues. Losses at the gene ends were 2 bases for V and 0 bases for J; bases not matched to a gene: 15. Germline V CDR1 and CDR2: SQVTM, ANQGSEA. Authors' processing steps: Reference gene primers were amplified, and this amplification served to estimate nucleated cell counts. Clones were sequenced by immunoSEQ multiplex PCR, and TCRdb holds only the in-frame ones, with some missing. V and J calls and clone size are those listed in that table; D and trimming were worked out from the DNA. The sample has roughly 330,000 clones; more than 75% are singletons. The material sequenced was peripheral blood. The source of this sequence is a woman aged 50 to 60 with acute or convalescent COVID-19. V is TRBV29-1 and J is TRBJ2-3; 12 bases are a match to TRBD1. The CDR3 sequence: CSVEISGTGGPSHSTDTQYF. The CDR3 DNA reads as TGCAGCGTTGAAATATCAGGGACAGGGGGCCCCTCCCATAGCACAGATACGCAGTATTTT.